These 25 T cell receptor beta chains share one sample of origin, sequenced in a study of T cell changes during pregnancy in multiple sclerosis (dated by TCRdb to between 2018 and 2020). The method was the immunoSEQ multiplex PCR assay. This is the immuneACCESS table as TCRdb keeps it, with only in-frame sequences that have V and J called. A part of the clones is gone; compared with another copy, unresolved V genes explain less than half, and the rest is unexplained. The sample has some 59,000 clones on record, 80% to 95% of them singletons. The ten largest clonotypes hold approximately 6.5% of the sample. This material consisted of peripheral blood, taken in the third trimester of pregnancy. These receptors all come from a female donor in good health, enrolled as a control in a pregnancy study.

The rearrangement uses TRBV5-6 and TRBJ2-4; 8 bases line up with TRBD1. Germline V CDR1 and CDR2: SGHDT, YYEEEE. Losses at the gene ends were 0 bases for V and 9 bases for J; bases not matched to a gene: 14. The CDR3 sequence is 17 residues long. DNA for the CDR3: TGTGCCAGCAGCTTGGCCAAGACAGGGGAAGGGTTAAGCATTCAGTACTTC. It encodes CASSLAKTGEGLSIQYF. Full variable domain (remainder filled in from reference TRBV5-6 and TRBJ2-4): DAGVTQSPTHLIKTRGQQVTLRCSPKSGHDTVSWYQQALGQGPQFIFQYYEEEERQRGNFPDRFSGHQFPNYSSELNVNALLLGDSALYLCASSLAKTGEGLSIQYFGAGTRLSVL.

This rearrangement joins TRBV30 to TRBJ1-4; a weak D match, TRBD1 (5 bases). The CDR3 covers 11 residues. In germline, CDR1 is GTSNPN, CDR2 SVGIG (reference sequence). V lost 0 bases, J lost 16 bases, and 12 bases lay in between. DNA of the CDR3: TGTGCCTGGAGTGTTGGGGGGGTGGAGTTTTTT. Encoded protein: CAWSVGGVEFF. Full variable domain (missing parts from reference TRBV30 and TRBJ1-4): SQTIHQWPATLVQPVGSPLSLECTVEGTSNPNLYWYRQAAGRGLQLLFYSVGIGQISSEVPQNLSASRPQDRQFILSSKKLLLSDSGFYLCAWSVGGVEFFGSGTQLSVL.

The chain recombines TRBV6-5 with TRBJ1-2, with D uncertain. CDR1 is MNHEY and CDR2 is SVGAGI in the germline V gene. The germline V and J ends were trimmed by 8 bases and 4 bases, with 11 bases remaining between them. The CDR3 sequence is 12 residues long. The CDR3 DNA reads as TGTGCCAGCTGGGCAGGATTCTATGGCTACACCTTC. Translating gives CASWAGFYGYTF.

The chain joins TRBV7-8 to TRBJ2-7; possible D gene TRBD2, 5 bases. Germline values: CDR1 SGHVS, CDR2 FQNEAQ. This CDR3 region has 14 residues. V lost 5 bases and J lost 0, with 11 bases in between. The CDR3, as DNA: TGTGCCAGCAGCCCACTAGTCGGCTCCTACGAGCAGTACTTC. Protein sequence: CASSPLVGSYEQYF.

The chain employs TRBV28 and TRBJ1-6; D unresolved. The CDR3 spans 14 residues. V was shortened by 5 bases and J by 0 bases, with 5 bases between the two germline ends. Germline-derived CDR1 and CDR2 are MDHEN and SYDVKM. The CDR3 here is CASSRSSYNSPLHF. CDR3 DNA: TGTGCCAGCAGTCGGAGCTCCTATAATTCACCCCTCCACTTT.

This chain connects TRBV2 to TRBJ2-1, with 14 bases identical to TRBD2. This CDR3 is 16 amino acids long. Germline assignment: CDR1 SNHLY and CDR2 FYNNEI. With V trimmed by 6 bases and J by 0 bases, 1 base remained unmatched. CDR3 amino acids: CASRGTSGSSYNEQFF. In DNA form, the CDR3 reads TGTGCCAGCAGGGGGACTAGCGGGAGCTCCTACAATGAGCAGTTCTTC.

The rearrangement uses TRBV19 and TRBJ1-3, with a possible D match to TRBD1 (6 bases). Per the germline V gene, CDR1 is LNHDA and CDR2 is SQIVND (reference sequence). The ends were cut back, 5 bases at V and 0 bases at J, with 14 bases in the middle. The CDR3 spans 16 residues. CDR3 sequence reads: CASSAPQGYSGNTIYF. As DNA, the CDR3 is TGTGCCAGTAGTGCTCCACAGGGTTACTCTGGAAACACCATATATTTT.

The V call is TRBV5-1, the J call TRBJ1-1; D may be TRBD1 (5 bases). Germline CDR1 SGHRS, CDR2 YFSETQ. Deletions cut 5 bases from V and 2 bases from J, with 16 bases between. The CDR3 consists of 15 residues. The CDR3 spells CASRPQGVRNTEAFF. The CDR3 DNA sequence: TGCGCCAGCAGGCCCCAAGGGGTCCGAAACACTGAAGCTTTCTTT.

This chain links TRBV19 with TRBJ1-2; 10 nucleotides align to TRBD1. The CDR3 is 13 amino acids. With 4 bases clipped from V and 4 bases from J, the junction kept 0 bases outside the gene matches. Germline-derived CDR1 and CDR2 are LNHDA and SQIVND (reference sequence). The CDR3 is CASSRTGGYGYTF. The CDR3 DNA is TGTGCCAGTAGTAGGACAGGGGGCTATGGCTACACCTTC.

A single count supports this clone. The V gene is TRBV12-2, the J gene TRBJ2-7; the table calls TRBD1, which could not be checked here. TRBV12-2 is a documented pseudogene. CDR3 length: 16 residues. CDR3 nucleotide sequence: TGTGCAAGTCGCTCGGGGAACCAGGGGCAGACCTACGAGCAGTACTTC. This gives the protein CASRSGNQGQTYEQYF.

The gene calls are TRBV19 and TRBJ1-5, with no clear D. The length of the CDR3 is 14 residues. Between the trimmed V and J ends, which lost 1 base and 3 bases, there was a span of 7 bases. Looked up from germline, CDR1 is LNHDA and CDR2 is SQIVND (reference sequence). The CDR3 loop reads CASSIVANNQPQHF. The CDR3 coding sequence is TGTGCCAGTAGTATAGTGGCCAACAATCAGCCCCAGCATTTT.

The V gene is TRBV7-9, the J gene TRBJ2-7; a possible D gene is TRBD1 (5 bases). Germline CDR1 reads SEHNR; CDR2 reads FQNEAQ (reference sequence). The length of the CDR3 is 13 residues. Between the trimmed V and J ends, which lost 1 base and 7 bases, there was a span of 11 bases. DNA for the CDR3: TGTGCCAGCAGCTTAGGGGCAGGGCGAGAGCAGTACTTC. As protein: CASSLGAGREQYF. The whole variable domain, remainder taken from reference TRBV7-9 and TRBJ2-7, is DTGVSQNPRHKITKRGQNVTFRCDPISEHNRLYWYRQTLGQGPEFLTYFQNEAQLEKSRLLSDRFSAERPKGSFSTLEIQRTEQGDSAMYLCASSLGAGREQYFGPGTRLTVT.

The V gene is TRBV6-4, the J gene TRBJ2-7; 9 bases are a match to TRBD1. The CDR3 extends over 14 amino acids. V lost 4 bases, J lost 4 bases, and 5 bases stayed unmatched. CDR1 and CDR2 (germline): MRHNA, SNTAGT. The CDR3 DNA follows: TGTGCCAGCAGTGTGGGACAGGGTTCGTACGAGCAGTACTTC. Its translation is CASSVGQGSYEQYF.

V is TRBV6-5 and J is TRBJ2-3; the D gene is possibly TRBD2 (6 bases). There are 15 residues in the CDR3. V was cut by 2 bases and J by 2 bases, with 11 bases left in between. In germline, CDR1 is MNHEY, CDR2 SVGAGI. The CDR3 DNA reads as TGTGCCAGCAGTTACGGCGGGGTACCCACAGATACGCAGTATTTT. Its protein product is CASSYGGVPTDTQYF.

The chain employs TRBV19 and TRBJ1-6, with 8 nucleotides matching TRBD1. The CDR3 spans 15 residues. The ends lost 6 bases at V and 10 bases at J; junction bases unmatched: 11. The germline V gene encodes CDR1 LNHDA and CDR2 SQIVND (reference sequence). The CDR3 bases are TGTGCCAGTAGGGAAGGACAGGGTCTAGACTCACCCCTCCACTTT. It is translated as CASREGQGLDSPLHF.

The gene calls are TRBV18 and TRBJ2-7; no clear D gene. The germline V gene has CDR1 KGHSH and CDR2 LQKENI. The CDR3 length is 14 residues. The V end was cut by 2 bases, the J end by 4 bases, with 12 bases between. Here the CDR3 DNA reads TGTGCCAGCTCACCAGGAACAGCTCAATACGAGCAGTACTTC. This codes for CASSPGTAQYEQYF.

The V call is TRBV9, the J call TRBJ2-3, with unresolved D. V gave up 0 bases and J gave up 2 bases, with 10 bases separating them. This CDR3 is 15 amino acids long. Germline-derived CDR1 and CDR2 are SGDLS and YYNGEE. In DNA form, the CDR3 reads TGTGCCAGCAGCGTAGAAGCCCTACTCACAGATACGCAGTATTTT. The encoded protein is CASSVEALLTDTQYF. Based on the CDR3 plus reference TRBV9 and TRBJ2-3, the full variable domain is DSGVTQTPKHLITATGQRVTLRCSPRSGDLSVYWYQQSLDQGLQFLIQYYNGEERAKGNILERFSAQQFPDLHSELNLSSLELGDSALYFCASSVEALLTDTQYFGPGTRLTVL.

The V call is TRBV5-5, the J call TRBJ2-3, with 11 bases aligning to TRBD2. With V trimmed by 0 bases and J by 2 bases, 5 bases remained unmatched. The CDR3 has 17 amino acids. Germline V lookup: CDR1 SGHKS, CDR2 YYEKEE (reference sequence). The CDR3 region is CASSLALAGGTTDTQYF. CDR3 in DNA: TGTGCCAGCAGCTTGGCGCTAGCGGGGGGAACCACAGATACGCAGTATTTT. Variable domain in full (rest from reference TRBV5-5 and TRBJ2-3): DAGVTQSPTHLIKTRGQQVTLRCSPISGHKSVSWYQQVLGQGPQFIFQYYEKEERGRGNFPDRFSARQFPNYSSELNVNALLLGDSALYLCASSLALAGGTTDTQYFGPGTRLTVL.

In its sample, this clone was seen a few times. The CDR3 nucleotides read TGCAGCGTTGGGGGCGGTAGCATGAACACTGAAGCTTTCTTT. Its translation is CSVGGGSMNTEAFF. This rearrangement joins TRBV29-1 to TRBJ1-1; a possible D gene is TRBD1 (5 bases). With 4 bases removed from V and 0 bases from J, the gap between germline ends came to 12 bases. The germline gives CDR1 SQVTM, CDR2 ANQGSEA. The CDR3 loop spans 14 amino acids.

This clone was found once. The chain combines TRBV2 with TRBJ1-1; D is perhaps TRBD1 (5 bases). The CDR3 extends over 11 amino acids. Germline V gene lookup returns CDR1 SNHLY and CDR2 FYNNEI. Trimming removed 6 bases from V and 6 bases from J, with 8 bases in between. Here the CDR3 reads CASSPTAEAFF. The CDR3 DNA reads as TGTGCCAGCAGCCCGACAGCTGAAGCTTTCTTT.

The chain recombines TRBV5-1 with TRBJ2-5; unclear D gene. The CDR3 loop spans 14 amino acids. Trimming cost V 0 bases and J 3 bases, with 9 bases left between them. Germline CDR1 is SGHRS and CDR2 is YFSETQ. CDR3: CASSLEPVEETQYF. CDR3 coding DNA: TGCGCCAGCAGCTTGGAACCCGTAGAAGAGACCCAGTACTTC.

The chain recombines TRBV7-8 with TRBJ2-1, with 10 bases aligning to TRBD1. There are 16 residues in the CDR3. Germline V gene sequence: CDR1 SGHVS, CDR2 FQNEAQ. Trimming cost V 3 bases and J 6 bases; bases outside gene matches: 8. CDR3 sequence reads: CASSLKRDRGVNEQFF. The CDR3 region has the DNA TGTGCCAGCAGCTTGAAGCGGGACAGGGGAGTCAATGAGCAGTTCTTC.

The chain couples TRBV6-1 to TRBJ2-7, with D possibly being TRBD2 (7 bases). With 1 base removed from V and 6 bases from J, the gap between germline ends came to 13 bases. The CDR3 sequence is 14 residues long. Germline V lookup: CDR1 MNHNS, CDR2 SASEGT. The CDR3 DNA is TGTGCCAGCAGTGAAGGTACTCGGGGGGCCGAGCAGTACTTC. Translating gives CASSEGTRGAEQYF.

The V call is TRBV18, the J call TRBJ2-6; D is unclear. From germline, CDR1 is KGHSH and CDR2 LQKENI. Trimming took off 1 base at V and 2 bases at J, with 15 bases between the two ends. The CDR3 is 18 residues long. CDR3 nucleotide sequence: TGTGCCAGCTCACCACTGGGCCCCCGAAGTACTGGGGCCAACGTCCTGACTTTC. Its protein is CASSPLGPRSTGANVLTF.

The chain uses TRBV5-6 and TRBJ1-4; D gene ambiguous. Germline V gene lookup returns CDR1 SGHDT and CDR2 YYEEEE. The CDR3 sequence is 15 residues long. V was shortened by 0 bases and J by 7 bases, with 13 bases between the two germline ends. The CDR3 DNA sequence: TGTGCCAGCAGCTTGGGTCGCGGGGTCTTTGAAAAACTGTTTTTT. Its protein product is CASSLGRGVFEKLFF.